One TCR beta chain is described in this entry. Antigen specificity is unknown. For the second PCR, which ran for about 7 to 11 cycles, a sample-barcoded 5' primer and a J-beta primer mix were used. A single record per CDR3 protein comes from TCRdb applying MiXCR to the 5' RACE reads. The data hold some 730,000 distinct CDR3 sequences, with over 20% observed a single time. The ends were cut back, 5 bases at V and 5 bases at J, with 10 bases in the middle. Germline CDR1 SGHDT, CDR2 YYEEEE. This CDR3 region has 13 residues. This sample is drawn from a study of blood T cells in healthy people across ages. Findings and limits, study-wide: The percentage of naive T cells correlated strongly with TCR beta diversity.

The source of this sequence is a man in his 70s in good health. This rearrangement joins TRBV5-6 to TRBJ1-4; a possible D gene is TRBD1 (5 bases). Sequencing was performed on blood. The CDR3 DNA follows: TGTGCCAGCAGACGAAGGGGAAATGAAAAACTGTTTTTT. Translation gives CASRRRGNEKLFF.